Listed below are T cell receptor beta chains from one sample, sequenced in a study of CD8 T cells in Susac syndrome. TCRdb redid the calling of the immunoSEQ multiplex PCR reads with MiXCR, one entry per CDR3 protein. The sample lists about 140,000 distinct CDR3 sequences, 85% to 95% seen once, with roughly 0.14% in the top ten. The specimen was CD4+ T cells from PBMCs. The receptors come from a human donor with Susac syndrome. The CDR3 runs from the conserved cysteine through the conserved F or W. A D gene is named only where the DNA matches it firmly. Part of the rows lack a size; the others show once, few, many or a class for expanded clones.

v_gene: TRBV30; d_gene: TRBD1; len: 15; abundance: .; j_gene: TRBJ1-4; CDR3nt: TGTGCCTGGAGTGTACCACAACGAGGGGGCGAAAAACTGTTTTTT; CDR3aa: CAWSVPQRGGEKLFF
v_gene: TRBV3-1; d_gene: .; len: 15; abundance: once; j_gene: TRBJ2-1; CDR3nt: TGTGCCAGCAGCCAAGAGTCCGGAAAATTCAATGAGCAGTTCTTC; CDR3aa: CASSQESGKFNEQFF
v_gene: TRBV13; d_gene: .; len: 15; abundance: .; j_gene: TRBJ2-7; CDR3nt: TGTGCCAGCAGCCTCCTTGGGGACGCCGTCTACGAGCAGTACTTC; CDR3aa: CASSLLGDAVYEQYF
v_gene: TRBV15; d_gene: .; len: 14; abundance: .; j_gene: TRBJ2-2; CDR3nt: TGTGCCACCCGGACGGAGGCGGGGACCGGGGAGCTGTTTTTT; CDR3aa: CATRTEAGTGELFF
v_gene: TRBV3-1; d_gene: TRBD2; len: 16; abundance: .; j_gene: TRBJ2-7; CDR3nt: TGTGCCAGCAGCCAACGAACCGGGACTAGAGCCCCCGAGCAGTACTTC; CDR3aa: CASSQRTGTRAPEQYF
v_gene: TRBV9; d_gene: TRBD2; len: 17; abundance: once; j_gene: TRBJ2-2; CDR3nt: TGTGCCAGCGGTACTAGCGGGAGGGCCGCGAACACCGGGGAGCTGTTTTTT; CDR3aa: CASGTSGRAANTGELFF
v_gene: TRBV4-2; d_gene: TRBD2; len: 16; abundance: .; j_gene: TRBJ2-1; CDR3nt: TGTGCCAGCAGCCAAGTATGGCGGGAGGGCCTGTATGAGCAGTTCTTC; CDR3aa: CASSQVWREGLYEQFF
v_gene: TRBV20-1; d_gene: TRBD1; len: 14; abundance: .; j_gene: TRBJ1-1; CDR3nt: TGCAGTGCTAGAAAGGGACAGGGGAACACTGAAGCTTTCTTT; CDR3aa: CSARKGQGNTEAFF
v_gene: TRBV15; d_gene: .; len: 12; abundance: .; j_gene: TRBJ2-5; CDR3nt: TGTGCCACCAGCAGAACGGAAGCGACCCAGTACTTC; CDR3aa: CATSRTEATQYF
v_gene: TRBV29-1; d_gene: .; len: 13; abundance: .; j_gene: TRBJ2-7; CDR3nt: TGCAGCGTGGGAACCGGGCGAAGGGGCGAGCAGTACTTC; CDR3aa: CSVGTGRRGEQYF
v_gene: TRBV23-1; d_gene: TRBD2; len: 14; abundance: .; j_gene: TRBJ2-5; CDR3nt: TGCGCCAGCAGTGGCCGCGGGGGCCAAGAGACCCAGTACTTC; CDR3aa: CASSGRGGQETQYF
v_gene: TRBV7-2; d_gene: TRBD1; len: 16; abundance: .; j_gene: TRBJ1-3; CDR3nt: TGTGCCAGCAGCCGACGAGGGGACAGGGGTGGAAACACCATATATTTT; CDR3aa: CASSRRGDRGGNTIYF
v_gene: TRBV15; d_gene: .; len: 17; abundance: .; j_gene: TRBJ1-5; CDR3nt: TGTGCCACCAGCACCGGAGGGTGGCAGTGGAGCAATCAGCCCCAGCATTTT; CDR3aa: CATSTGGWQWSNQPQHF
v_gene: TRBV20-1; d_gene: .; len: 12; abundance: .; j_gene: TRBJ1-1; CDR3nt: TGCAGTGCTAGGCGCGCGAACACTGAAGCTTTCTTT; CDR3aa: CSARRANTEAFF
v_gene: TRBV7-8; d_gene: TRBD2; len: 17; abundance: .; j_gene: TRBJ2-5; CDR3nt: TGTGCCAGCAGCCGAGCTGGAAGGCTAGCGGGACAAGAGACCCAGTACTTC; CDR3aa: CASSRAGRLAGQETQYF
v_gene: TRBV7-9; d_gene: TRBD2; len: 14; abundance: .; j_gene: TRBJ2-3; CDR3nt: TGTGCCAGCAGCCTTAGCGGGCCTACAGATACGCAGTATTTT; CDR3aa: CASSLSGPTDTQYF
v_gene: TRBV25-1; d_gene: .; len: 12; abundance: .; j_gene: TRBJ1-3; CDR3nt: TGTGCCAGCAGTGAAGCACGGAGCACCATATATTTT; CDR3aa: CASSEARSTIYF
v_gene: TRBV15; d_gene: TRBD1; len: 13; abundance: .; j_gene: TRBJ2-7; CDR3nt: TGTGCCACCAGCCGGGACAGGAGCTACGAGCAGTACTTC; CDR3aa: CATSRDRSYEQYF
v_gene: TRBV19; d_gene: TRBD1; len: 17; abundance: .; j_gene: TRBJ1-1; CDR3nt: TGTGCCAGTAGTAAGCGCGGGACAGGAATAGACAACACTGAAGCTTTCTTT; CDR3aa: CASSKRGTGIDNTEAFF
v_gene: TRBV7-9; d_gene: .; len: 17; abundance: .; j_gene: TRBJ1-1; CDR3nt: TGTGCCAGCAGCTTAAAATTCGTGGGTCCCGGGAGGACTGAAGCTTTCTTT; CDR3aa: CASSLKFVGPGRTEAFF
v_gene: TRBV13; d_gene: .; len: 15; abundance: .; j_gene: TRBJ1-6; CDR3nt: TGTGCCAGCAGCCCCCGGCAGGGCGCTAATTCACCCCTCCACTTT; CDR3aa: CASSPRQGANSPLHF
v_gene: TRBV30; d_gene: .; len: 14; abundance: .; j_gene: TRBJ1-2; CDR3nt: TGTGCCTGGGCCCCCGGCAGGACCACCGATGGCTACACCTTC; CDR3aa: CAWAPGRTTDGYTF
v_gene: TRBV30; d_gene: .; len: 14; abundance: .; j_gene: TRBJ2-5; CDR3nt: TGTGCCTGGAGTGTACCCGTAGGGCCGAAGACCCAGTACTTC; CDR3aa: CAWSVPVGPKTQYF
v_gene: TRBV3-1; d_gene: TRBD2; len: 16; abundance: once; j_gene: TRBJ2-1; CDR3nt: TGTGCCAGCAGCAAACCTAGCGGAGCTGCGCACAATGAGCAGTTCTTC; CDR3aa: CASSKPSGAAHNEQFF
v_gene: TRBV29-1; d_gene: .; len: 13; abundance: .; j_gene: TRBJ2-3; CDR3nt: TGCAGCGCCTCCCCGCGTGGCACAGATACGCAGTATTTT; CDR3aa: CSASPRGTDTQYF
v_gene: TRBV7-9; d_gene: .; len: 14; abundance: .; j_gene: TRBJ1-4; CDR3nt: TGTGCCAGCTCGTGGGGGGTGGATGGTGAAAAACTGTTTTTT; CDR3aa: CASSWGVDGEKLFF
v_gene: TRBV6-6; d_gene: TRBD1; len: 13; abundance: .; j_gene: TRBJ2-5; CDR3nt: TGTGCCAGCAGCCGGGACAGCCAAGAGACCCAGTACTTC; CDR3aa: CASSRDSQETQYF